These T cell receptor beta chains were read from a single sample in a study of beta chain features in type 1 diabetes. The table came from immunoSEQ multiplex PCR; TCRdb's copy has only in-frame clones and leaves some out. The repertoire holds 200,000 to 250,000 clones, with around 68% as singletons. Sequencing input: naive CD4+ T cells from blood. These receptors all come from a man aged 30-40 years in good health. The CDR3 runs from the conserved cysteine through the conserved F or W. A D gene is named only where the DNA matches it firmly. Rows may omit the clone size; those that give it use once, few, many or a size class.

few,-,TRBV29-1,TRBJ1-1,CSVEGLGRENTEAFF,TGCAGCGTTGAAGGACTGGGACGGGAGAACACTGAAGCTTTCTTT
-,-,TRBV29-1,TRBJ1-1,CSVEDRWNTEAFF,TGCAGCGTTGAAGATCGGTGGAACACTGAAGCTTTCTTT
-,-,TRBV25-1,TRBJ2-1,CASKDSPYNEQFF,TGTGCCAGCAAGGACAGTCCCTACAATGAGCAGTTCTTC
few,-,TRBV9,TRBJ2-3,CASSVHSGDTDTQYF,TGTGCCAGCAGCGTCCATAGCGGCGACACAGATACGCAGTATTTT
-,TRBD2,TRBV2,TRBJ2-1,CASTLAGGLGNEQFF,TGTGCCAGCACCCTTGCGGGAGGCCTCGGCAATGAGCAGTTCTTC
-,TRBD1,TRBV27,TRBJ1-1,CASTDRAGTEAFF,TGTGCCAGCACCGACAGGGCGGGCACTGAAGCTTTCTTT
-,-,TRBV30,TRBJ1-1,CAWSPGDTEAFF,TGTGCCTGGAGTCCAGGGGACACTGAAGCTTTCTTT
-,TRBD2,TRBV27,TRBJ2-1,CASSLRLAGSNEQFF,TGTGCCAGCAGTTTAAGACTAGCGGGATCTAATGAGCAGTTCTTC
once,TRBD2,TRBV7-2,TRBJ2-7,CASSLATSGRGEQYF,TGTGCCAGCAGCTTAGCGACTAGCGGGAGGGGTGAGCAGTACTTC
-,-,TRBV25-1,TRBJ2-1,CASSEYRGSNNEQFF,TGTGCCAGCAGTGAATATCGAGGGTCTAACAATGAGCAGTTCTTC
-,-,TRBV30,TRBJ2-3,CAWSGRSTDTQYF,TGTGCCTGGAGTGGACGGAGCACAGATACGCAGTATTTT
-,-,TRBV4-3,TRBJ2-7,CASSQGGDRIYEQYF,TGCGCCAGCAGCCAAGGGGGTGACAGGATCTACGAGCAGTACTTC
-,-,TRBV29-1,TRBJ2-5,CSVGPGTSAQETQYF,TGCAGCGTTGGCCCCGGGACAAGCGCCCAAGAGACCCAGTACTTC
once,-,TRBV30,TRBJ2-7,CAWSKGTEQYF,TGTGCCTGGAGCAAGGGTACAGAGCAGTACTTC
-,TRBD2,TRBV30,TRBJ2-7,CAWSLWTSGRVEQYF,TGTGCCTGGAGTCTCTGGACTAGCGGGAGGGTCGAGCAGTACTTC
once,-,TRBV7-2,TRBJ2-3,CASSSTSTDTQYF,TGTGCCAGCAGCTCCACTAGCACAGATACGCAGTATTTT
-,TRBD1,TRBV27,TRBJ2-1,CASSLIGQGYNEQFF,TGTGCCAGCAGTTTAATCGGACAGGGTTACAATGAGCAGTTCTTC
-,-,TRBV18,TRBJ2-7,CASSSTDVVWEQYF,TGTGCCAGCTCATCCACGGACGTGGTGTGGGAGCAGTACTTC
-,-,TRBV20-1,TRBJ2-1,CSARTDEQFF,TGCAGTGCAAGGACCGATGAGCAGTTCTTC
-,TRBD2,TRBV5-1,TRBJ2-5,CASSLGLAGRQETQYF,TGCGCCAGCAGCCTAGGACTAGCGGGCCGACAAGAGACCCAGTACTTC